The 14 T cell receptor beta chains below were found in one sample sequenced in a study of T-cell memory formation after mild COVID-19. Using its own MiXCR run on the 5' RACE reads, TCRdb lists one record per CDR3 protein. The table lists tens of thousands of distinct CDR3 sequences, 16% of them singletons, with around 29% in the top ten. The source material was PBMCs or a T cell subset sorted from them (not recorded which). The origin of the receptors is an adult woman who had mild COVID-19 (a few samples of this study predate the infection). Cell type and time point are not known.

J is TRBJ1-1 and V is TRBV7-9; D not resolved. Germline V gene sequence: CDR1 SEHNR, CDR2 FQNEAQ (reference sequence). Trimming removed 5 bases from V and 3 bases from J, with 22 bases in between. This CDR3 contains 17 residues. CDR3 in DNA: TGTGCCAGCAGCCTCGAGCCATGGTCCCAAAGGGACACTGAAGCTTTCTTT. This encodes CASSLEPWSQRDTEAFF.

The rearrangement joins TRBV11-2 to TRBJ1-2; 11 positions match TRBD1. CDR1 and CDR2 from the germline V gene are SGHAT and FQNNGV. The CDR3 runs 16 residues. J was trimmed by 2 bases and V by 4 bases; bases with no gene match: 6. CDR3 protein: CASSSIRDRGNYGYTF. The CDR3 region has the DNA TGTGCCAGCAGCTCTATCCGGGACAGGGGGAACTATGGCTACACCTTC.

This chain connects TRBV11-3 to TRBJ2-7; 9 bases are shared with TRBD2. There are 15 residues in the CDR3. J gave up 3 bases and V 1 base, and 4 bases lay outside the gene matches. The germline CDR1 and CDR2 sequences are SGHNT and YENEEA. The CDR3 region is CASSLVPSGDYEQYF. The CDR3 coding sequence is TGTGCCAGCAGCTTAGTACCTAGCGGGGACTACGAGCAGTACTTC.

This chain uses TRBV11-2 with TRBJ2-7; D remains unclear. Germline V gene data show CDR1 as SGHAT and CDR2 as FQNNGV. V lost 4 bases, J lost 2 bases, and 6 bases lay in between. The CDR3 spans 12 residues. In DNA, the CDR3 is TGTGCCAGCAGCTCTCTCACCTACGAGCAGTACTTC. Protein sequence: CASSSLTYEQYF.

V usage is TRBV19 and J usage is TRBJ1-5; D gene unclear. This CDR3 spans 14 amino acids. V was pared by 6 bases and J by 6 bases, with 15 bases between. Looked up from germline, CDR1 is LNHDA and CDR2 is SQIVND (reference sequence). CDR3 nucleotides: TGTGCCAGTAGCTCCGCTCTGGGAGGTCAGCCCCAGCATTTT. This encodes CASSSALGGQPQHF. Full variable domain (outside the CDR3, taken from reference TRBV19 and TRBJ1-5): DGGITQSPKYLFRKEGQNVTLSCEQNLNHDAMYWYRQDPGQGLRLIYYSQIVNDFQKGDIAEGYSVSREKKESFPLTVTSAQKNPTAFYLCASSSALGGQPQHFGDGTRLSIL.

The V gene is TRBV7-8, the J gene TRBJ2-7; the D is unclear. Germline assignment: CDR1 SGHVS and CDR2 FQNEAQ. The CDR3 extends over 15 amino acids. The V end was cut by 6 bases, the J end by 3 bases, with 18 bases between. CDR3 sequence reads: CASRETVTSLYEQYF. The DNA for the CDR3 is TGTGCCAGCAGGGAGACTGTTACCTCGCTCTACGAGCAGTACTTC.

This clonotype occurred a few times. The chain couples TRBV12-3 or TRBV12-4 to TRBJ2-1; 7 nucleotides agree with TRBD1. This CDR3 spans 15 amino acids. The V gene end was trimmed by 6 bases and the J gene end by 4 bases; junction bases not matched to a gene: 9. CDR3 DNA sequence: TGTGCCAGCAGCCCTGACAGGGACCCATACAATGAGCAGTTCTTC. The encoded protein is CASSPDRDPYNEQFF.

This rearrangement joins TRBV5-5 to TRBJ2-2; 10 bases match TRBD2. This CDR3 is built from 15 residues. The germline CDR1 and CDR2 sequences are SGHKS and YYEKEE (reference sequence). Losses at the gene ends were 10 bases for V and 2 bases for J; bases not matched to a gene: 8. The CDR3 DNA reads as TGTGCCTCGTCTAGCGGGGGACTTAACACCGGGGAGCTGTTTTTT. Its translation is CASSSGGLNTGELFF.

This clonotype was observed a few times. The chain uses TRBV19 and TRBJ2-5, with 11 positions matching TRBD2. Germline V lookup: CDR1 LNHDA, CDR2 SQIVND (reference sequence). After removal of 3 bases from V and 1 base from J, the junction contained 4 bases not matched to a gene. This CDR3 has 16 amino acids. The CDR3 sequence: CASSMRTSGLQETQYF. CDR3 DNA sequence: TGTGCCAGTAGTATGAGGACTAGCGGGCTCCAAGAGACCCAGTACTTC.

This chain uses TRBV7-9 with TRBJ2-3, with D perhaps TRBD2 (6 bases). The V gene's germline CDR1 is SEHNR and CDR2 FQNEAQ (reference sequence). The CDR3 contains 16 residues. The V gene lost 5 bases and the J gene lost 6 bases, with 21 bases spanning the gap. The DNA of the CDR3 is TGTGCCAGCAGCCCCGATCTTGCGGGACCTCCGGATACGCAGTATTTT. Translating gives CASSPDLAGPPDTQYF.

J is TRBJ2-7 and V is TRBV5-1; D perhaps matches TRBD2 (6 bases). V shed 0 bases and J shed 6 bases, with 10 bases lying between them. CDR1 and CDR2 (germline): SGHRS, YFSETQ. The CDR3 spans 13 residues. The CDR3 loop reads CASSLDAGREQYF. CDR3 coding DNA: TGCGCCAGCAGCTTGGACGCGGGGCGCGAGCAGTACTTC.

Only a few counts were recorded for this clonotype. For the CDR3, the DNA is TGTGCCAGCAGCTACGAAGGGCGAGAGCAGTACTTC. Encoded protein: CASSYEGREQYF. The rearrangement joins TRBV7-9 to TRBJ2-7; D is ambiguous. V gave up 4 bases and J gave up 7 bases, with 11 bases separating them. CDR1 and CDR2 (germline): SEHNR, FQNEAQ (reference sequence). The CDR3 has 12 residues.

This clonotype has only a few counts. The genes are TRBV12-3 or TRBV12-4 and TRBJ2-5; 8 positions match TRBD1. The CDR3 has 15 amino acids. Unmatched junction bases numbered 6, after V lost 6 bases and J lost 0 bases. CDR3 sequence (DNA): TGTGCCAGCAGGGCGGACAGGGCGTACCAAGAGACCCAGTACTTC. It codes for CASRADRAYQETQYF.

The chain employs TRBV9 and TRBJ2-3, with TRBD2 identical over 8 bases. The germline gives CDR1 SGDLS, CDR2 YYNGEE. The CDR3 contains 14 residues. With 4 bases clipped from V and 11 bases from J, the junction kept 12 bases outside the gene matches. The CDR3 spells CASSPVGRDEKQYF. DNA of the CDR3: TGTGCCAGCAGCCCCGTCGGGAGGGACGAGAAGCAGTATTTT.